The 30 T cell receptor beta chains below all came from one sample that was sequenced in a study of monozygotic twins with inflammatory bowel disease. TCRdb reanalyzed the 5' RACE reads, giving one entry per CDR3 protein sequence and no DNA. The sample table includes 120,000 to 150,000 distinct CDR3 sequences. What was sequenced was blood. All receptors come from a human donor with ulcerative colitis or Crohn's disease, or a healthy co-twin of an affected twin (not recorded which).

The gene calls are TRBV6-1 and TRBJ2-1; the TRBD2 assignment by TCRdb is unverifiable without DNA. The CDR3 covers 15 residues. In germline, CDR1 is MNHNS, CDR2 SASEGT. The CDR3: CASSQGGGGYNEQFF.

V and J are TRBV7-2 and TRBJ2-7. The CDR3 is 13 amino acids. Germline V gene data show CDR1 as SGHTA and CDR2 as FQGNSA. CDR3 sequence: CASSSKLTYEQYF.

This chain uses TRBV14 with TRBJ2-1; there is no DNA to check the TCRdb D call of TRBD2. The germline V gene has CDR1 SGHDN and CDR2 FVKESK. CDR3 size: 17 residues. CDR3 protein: CASSPYFSIAGNNEQFF.

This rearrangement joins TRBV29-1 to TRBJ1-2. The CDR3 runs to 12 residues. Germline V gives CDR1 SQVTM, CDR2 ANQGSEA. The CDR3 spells CSVADGDYGYTF.

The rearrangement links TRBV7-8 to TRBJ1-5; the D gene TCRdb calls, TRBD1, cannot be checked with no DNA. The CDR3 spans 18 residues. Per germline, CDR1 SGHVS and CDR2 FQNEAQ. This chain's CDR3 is CASSQAPRGQGKLQPQHF.

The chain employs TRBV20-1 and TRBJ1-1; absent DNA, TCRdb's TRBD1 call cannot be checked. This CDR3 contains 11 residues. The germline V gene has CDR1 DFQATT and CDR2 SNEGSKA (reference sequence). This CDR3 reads CSATGGAEAFF.

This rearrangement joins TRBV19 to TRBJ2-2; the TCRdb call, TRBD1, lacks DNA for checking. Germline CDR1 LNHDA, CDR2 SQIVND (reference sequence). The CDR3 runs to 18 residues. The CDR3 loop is CASTLNPRGQGYTGELFF. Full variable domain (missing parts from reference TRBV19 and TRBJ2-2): DGGITQSPKYLFRKEGQNVTLSCEQNLNHDAMYWYRQDPGQGLRLIYYSQIVNDFQKGDIAEGYSVSREKKESFPLTVTSAQKNPTAFYLCASTLNPRGQGYTGELFFGEGSRLTVL.

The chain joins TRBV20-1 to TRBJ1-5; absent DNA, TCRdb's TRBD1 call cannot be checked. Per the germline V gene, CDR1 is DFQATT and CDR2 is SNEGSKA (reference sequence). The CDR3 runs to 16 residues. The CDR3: CSARDHGTPRVEPQHF.

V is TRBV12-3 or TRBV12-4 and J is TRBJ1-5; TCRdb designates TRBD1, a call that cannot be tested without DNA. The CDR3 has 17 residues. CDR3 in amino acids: CASSLRGARHSNQPQHF.

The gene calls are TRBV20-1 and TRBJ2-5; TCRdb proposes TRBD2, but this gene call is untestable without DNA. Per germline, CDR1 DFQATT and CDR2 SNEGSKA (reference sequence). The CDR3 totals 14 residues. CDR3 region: CSARERDLKETQYF.

The CDR3 loop is CSASGRGDYNEQFF. This chain uses TRBV20-1 with TRBJ2-1; the D call of TRBD1 rests on TCRdb alone, since no DNA is present to check it. Germline CDR1 and CDR2: DFQATT and SNEGSKA (reference sequence). The length of the CDR3 is 14 residues.

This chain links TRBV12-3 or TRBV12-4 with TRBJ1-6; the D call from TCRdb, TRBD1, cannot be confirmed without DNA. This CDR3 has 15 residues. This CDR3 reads CASSQFSGSNSPLHF.

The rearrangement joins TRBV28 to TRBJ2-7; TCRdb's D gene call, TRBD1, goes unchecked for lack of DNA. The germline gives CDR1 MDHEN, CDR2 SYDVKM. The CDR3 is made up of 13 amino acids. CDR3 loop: CASTPFRGYEQYF.

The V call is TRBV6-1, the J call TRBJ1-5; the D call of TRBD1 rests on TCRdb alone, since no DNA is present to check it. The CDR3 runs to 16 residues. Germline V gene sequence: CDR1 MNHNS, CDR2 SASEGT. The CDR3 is CASSPSDRGSNQPQHF.

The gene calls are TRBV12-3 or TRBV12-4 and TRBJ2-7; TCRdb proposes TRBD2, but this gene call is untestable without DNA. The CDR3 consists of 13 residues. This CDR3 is CASSLRGGYEQYF.

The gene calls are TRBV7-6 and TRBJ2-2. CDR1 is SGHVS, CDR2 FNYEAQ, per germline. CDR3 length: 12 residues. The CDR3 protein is CASSYDAGELFF.

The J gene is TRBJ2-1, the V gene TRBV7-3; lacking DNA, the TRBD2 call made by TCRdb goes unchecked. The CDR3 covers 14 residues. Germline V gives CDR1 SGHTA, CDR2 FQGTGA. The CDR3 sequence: CASSLGSVAGEQFF.

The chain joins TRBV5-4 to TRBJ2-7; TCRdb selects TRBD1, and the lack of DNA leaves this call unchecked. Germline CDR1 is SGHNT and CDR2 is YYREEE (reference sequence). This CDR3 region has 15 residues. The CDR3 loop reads CASSSYRDTSYEQYF.

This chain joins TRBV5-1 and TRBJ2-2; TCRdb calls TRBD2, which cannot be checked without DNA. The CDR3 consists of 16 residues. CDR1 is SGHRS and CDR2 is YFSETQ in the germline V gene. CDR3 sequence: CASSNQGTSGAGELFF.

The CDR3 region is CATSRGPAAGYNEQFF. The J gene is TRBJ2-1, the V gene TRBV19; TCRdb's assignment of TRBD1 cannot be checked, as there is no DNA. CDR3 length equals 16 residues. The germline V gene encodes CDR1 LNHDA and CDR2 SQIVND (reference sequence).

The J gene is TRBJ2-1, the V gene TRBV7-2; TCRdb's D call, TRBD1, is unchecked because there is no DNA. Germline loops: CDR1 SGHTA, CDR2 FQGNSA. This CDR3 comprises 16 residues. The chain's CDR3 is CASSYHKGGRNNEQFF.

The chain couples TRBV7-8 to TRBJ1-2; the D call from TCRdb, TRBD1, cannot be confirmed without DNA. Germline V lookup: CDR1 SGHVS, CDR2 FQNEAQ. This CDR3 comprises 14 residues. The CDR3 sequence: CASSWSLGAEGYTF.

This CDR3 reads CSAVRGASYEQYF. The V and J genes are TRBV20-1 and TRBJ2-7; TCRdb gives TRBD1 as the D gene, but with no DNA this cannot be confirmed. Germline V gene lookup returns CDR1 DFQATT and CDR2 SNEGSKA (reference sequence). This CDR3 is built from 13 residues.

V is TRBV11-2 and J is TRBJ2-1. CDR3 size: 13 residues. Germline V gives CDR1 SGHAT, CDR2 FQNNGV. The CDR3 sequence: CASSRRADNEQFF.

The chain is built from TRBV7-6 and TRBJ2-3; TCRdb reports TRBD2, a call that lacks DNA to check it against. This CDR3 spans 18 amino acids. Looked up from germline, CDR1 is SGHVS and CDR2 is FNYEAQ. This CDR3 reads CASSLGLAEPKPTDTQYF.

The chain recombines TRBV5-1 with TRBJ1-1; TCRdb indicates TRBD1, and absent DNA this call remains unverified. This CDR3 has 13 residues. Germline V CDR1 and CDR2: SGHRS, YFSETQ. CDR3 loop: CASSFTGGTEAFF.

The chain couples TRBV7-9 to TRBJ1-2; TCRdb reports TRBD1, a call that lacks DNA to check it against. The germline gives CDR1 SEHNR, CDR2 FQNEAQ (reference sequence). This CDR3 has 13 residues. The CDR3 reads CASSLTGILGYTF. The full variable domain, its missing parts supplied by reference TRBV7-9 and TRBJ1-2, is DTGVSQNPRHKITKRGQNVTFRCDPISEHNRLYWYRQTLGQGPEFLTYFQNEAQLEKSRLLSDRFSAERPKGSFSTLEIQRTEQGDSAMYLCASSLTGILGYTFGSGTRLTVV.

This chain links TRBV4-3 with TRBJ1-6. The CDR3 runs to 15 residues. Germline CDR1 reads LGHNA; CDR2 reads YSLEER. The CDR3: CASTRVQSYNSPLHF.

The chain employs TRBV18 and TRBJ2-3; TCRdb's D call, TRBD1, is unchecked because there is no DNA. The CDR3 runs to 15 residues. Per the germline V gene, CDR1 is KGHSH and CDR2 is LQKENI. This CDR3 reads CASSPKTAGPDTQYF.

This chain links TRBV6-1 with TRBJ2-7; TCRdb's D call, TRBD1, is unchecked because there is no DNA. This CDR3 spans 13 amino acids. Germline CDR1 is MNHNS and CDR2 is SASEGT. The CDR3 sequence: CASLIVTGYEQYF.